This TCR beta chain was documented in a study of T cells in Graves' hyperthyroidism and ophthalmopathy. Study results and caveats: Ophthalmopathy got predicted by the model a median around six months before its onset.

With respect to this clonotype: Its antigen is still unknown.

Uncontrolled infection, other autoimmune disease, pregnancy or lactation led to exclusion. TCR beta CDR3 regions were amplified from RNA transcripts. The HTBI set primed first-round TCR CDR3 RT-PCR. TCRdb called the multiplex PCR reads again in MiXCR, with one record for every CDR3 protein. Seen here are 600,000 to 850,000 distinct CDR3 sequences, over 15% observed once, and the top ten hold about a sixth. Germline V gene data show CDR1 as MGHRA and CDR2 as YSYEKL. V lost 0 bases, J lost 10 bases, and 18 bases stayed unmatched. The CDR3 totals 19 residues. The TCR sequence derives from a woman between 45 and 60 years old with Graves' hyperthyroidism that later progressed to Graves' ophthalmopathy. The sequenced sample was blood. The J gene is TRBJ2-3, the V gene TRBV4-1; 11 bases agree with TRBD2. The DNA for the CDR3 is TGCGCCAGCAGCCAAGAGGGTAGTCTAGCGGGGGGTCCCGCGGGGTCGCAGTATTTT. Translating gives CASSQEGSLAGGPAGSQYF.